A selection of T cell receptor beta chains follows, all from one sample in a study of blood T cells in healthy people across ages. Each CDR3 protein is one row after TCRdb ran MiXCR on the 5' RACE reads. This sample has under 2,000,000 distinct CDR3 sequences, with about 50% found just once. The sample was blood. The receptors stem from a woman aged 40 to 55 in good health. CDR3s include the opening cysteine and the closing phenylalanine or tryptophan. A D gene is named only where the DNA matches it firmly. The size of a clone is reported for some rows only, either as once, few or many, or as a class for expanded clones.

j_call,cdr3_length,d_call,clone_size,v_call,cdr3_nt,cdr3_aa
TRBJ2-7,14,TRBD2,few,TRBV20-1,TGCAGTGCTCTTAGCGGGGGATACTCCTACGAGCAGTACTTC,CSALSGGYSYEQYF
TRBJ2-5,15,TRBD2,-,TRBV7-3,TGTGCCAGCAGCTCTAGCGGAGAAATTCAAGAGACCCAGTACTTC,CASSSSGEIQETQYF
TRBJ2-5,13,-,few,TRBV5-1,TGCGCCAGCAGCTTAAAGGTTTTTGAGACCCAGTACTTC,CASSLKVFETQYF
TRBJ2-5,14,-,few,TRBV24-1,TGTGCCACCAGTGATTGGAGGGAACAAGAGACCCAGTACTTC,CATSDWREQETQYF
TRBJ2-1,14,-,few,TRBV27,TGTGCCAGCAGTTTACGATTAATGGCGGATGAGCAGTTCTTC,CASSLRLMADEQFF
TRBJ2-1,17,TRBD2,few,TRBV6-2/TRBV6-3,TGTGCCAGCAGATCAGTCCAACTAGCGGGTAAATACAATGAGCAGTTCTTC,CASRSVQLAGKYNEQFF
TRBJ2-6,15,-,few,TRBV28,TGTGCCAGCAGTTTAGGACTTGTTGGGGCCAACGTCCTGACTTTC,CASSLGLVGANVLTF
TRBJ1-3,16,TRBD1,-,TRBV28,TGTGCCAGCAGTCCGCCTTCGGGGACAGGGGTAAACACCATATATTTT,CASSPPSGTGVNTIYF
TRBJ1-6,14,-,-,TRBV12-3/TRBV12-4,TGTGCCAGCAGTTACACAGGGAGGAATTCACCCCTCCACTTT,CASSYTGRNSPLHF
TRBJ2-2,14,-,-,TRBV29-1,TGCAGCGTTGATGCCCAGGGGTTTGGCGGGGAGCTGTTTTTT,CSVDAQGFGGELFF
TRBJ2-5,20,TRBD2,-,TRBV28,TGTACCAGCAGTTTCCCCTCTAGCGGGGGGGCCCATTTCTCCCAAGAGACCCAGTACTTC,CTSSFPSSGGAHFSQETQYF
TRBJ2-5,15,TRBD2,-,TRBV6-6,TGTGCCAGCAGTTACCTTACTAGCGGCCAAGAGACCCAGTACTTC,CASSYLTSGQETQYF
TRBJ2-7,15,-,few,TRBV20-1,TGCAGTGCTAGAGAAGTCGTCAGGGTACCCTACGAGCAGTACTTC,CSAREVVRVPYEQYF
TRBJ2-5,16,TRBD1,few,TRBV7-9,TGTGCCAGCAGAAGGGACAGGTCTTTAGAGTCGGAGACCCAGTACTTC,CASRRDRSLESETQYF
TRBJ1-5,15,TRBD1,-,TRBV5-1,TGCGCCAGCAGCGTGGGGGGGACAGATAATCAGCCCCAGCATTTT,CASSVGGTDNQPQHF
TRBJ2-1,12,-,-,TRBV28,TGTGCCAGCGGAGGCAGCCCCCCCCAGCAGTTCTTC,CASGGSPPQQFF
TRBJ2-5,15,-,-,TRBV4-3,TGCGCCAGCAGCCAACTCATCCGGCAGTCCAATGAGCAGTACTTC,CASSQLIRQSNEQYF
TRBJ2-5,13,-,-,TRBV5-6,TGTGCCAGCAGCTTGGAACAGGCGGAGACCCAGTACTTC,CASSLEQAETQYF
TRBJ1-6,16,-,-,TRBV4-3,TGCGCCAGCAGCCAAGATGAGGGTATCTATAATTCACCCCTCCACTTT,CASSQDEGIYNSPLHF
TRBJ2-1,14,-,few,TRBV4-2,TGTGCCAGCAGCCAAGAGTGGGCAAATGATGAGCAGTTCTTC,CASSQEWANDEQFF
TRBJ2-5,15,TRBD2,many,TRBV7-2,TGTGCCAGCGGCACCAGCGGGGGGCCTCAAGAGACCCAGTACTTC,CASGTSGGPQETQYF
TRBJ2-5,15,-,few,TRBV6-2/TRBV6-3,TGTGCCAGCAGAACCCCCGACCGCGAGAGAGGGACCCAGTACTTC,CASRTPDRERGTQYF
TRBJ1-5,16,-,-,TRBV12-3/TRBV12-4,TGTGCCAGCAGTCGTAGTCGAGGGAGTCCGGATCAGCCCCAGCATTTT,CASSRSRGSPDQPQHF
TRBJ2-7,15,-,-,TRBV6-1,TGTGCCAGCAGTGCGGGACTTTCAAGCTCCTACGAGCAGTACTTC,CASSAGLSSSYEQYF
TRBJ2-3,14,-,-,TRBV25-1,TGTGCCAGCAGCAAGGCAACTGCCCCGGATACGCAGTATTTT,CASSKATAPDTQYF
TRBJ2-1,14,TRBD1,few,TRBV20-1,TGCAGTGCTACACGACAGGGGGGTAGGAATGAGCAGTTCTTC,CSATRQGGRNEQFF
TRBJ1-2,13,TRBD1,-,TRBV11-1,TGTGCCAGCAGCGGGGACAGCCAGTATGGCTACACCTTC,CASSGDSQYGYTF
TRBJ1-1,19,TRBD1,-,TRBV18,TGTGCCAGCTCACCTGTCAAGGACAGGGTTTGGTTCATGAACACTGAAGCTTTCTTT,CASSPVKDRVWFMNTEAFF
TRBJ2-1,14,-,few,TRBV11-2,TGTGCCAGCAGGGACACCCGATTCTACAATGAGCAGTTCTTC,CASRDTRFYNEQFF
TRBJ2-4,11,-,-,TRBV7-8,TGTGCCGGCAGCTCCCAGGGAGAGCAGTACTTC,CAGSSQGEQYF
TRBJ2-3,14,-,-,TRBV7-2,TGTGCCAGCAGCGCATCCGGGACCGTGGGTACCCAGTATTTT,CASSASGTVGTQYF
TRBJ2-1,19,TRBD2,-,TRBV9,TGTGCCAGCAGCGACCAGACCGGGACTAGCCAAACCCCCTACAATGAGCAGTTCTTC,CASSDQTGTSQTPYNEQFF
TRBJ2-3,18,TRBD2,-,TRBV7-9,TGTGCCAGCAGCTTAAAACGGCGGGGACTATCAGGCACAGATACGCAGTATTTT,CASSLKRRGLSGTDTQYF
TRBJ2-1,13,-,-,TRBV11-2,TGTGCCAGCAGGATATCGGGGGCAAATGAGCAGTTCTTC,CASRISGANEQFF
TRBJ2-7,14,-,few,TRBV6-1,TGTGCCAGCAGTGAGGCGGACAAAAGCTACGAGCAGTACTTC,CASSEADKSYEQYF
TRBJ2-3,17,TRBD2,few,TRBV4-2,TGTGCCAGCAGCCGAGAACTCGGGAGGGGTCCCACGGATACGCAGTATTTT,CASSRELGRGPTDTQYF
TRBJ2-5,15,-,few,TRBV6-2/TRBV6-3,TGTGCCAGTAGTTACGGCAGGGCGATTCAAGAGACCCAGTACTTC,CASSYGRAIQETQYF
TRBJ2-5,14,-,-,TRBV28,TGTGCCAGCAGTTTATTAGGGGCAGGAAAGACCCAGTACTTC,CASSLLGAGKTQYF
TRBJ2-5,13,TRBD1,few,TRBV20-1,TGCAGCGCTTTAGGGACAGGCCAAGAGACCCAGTACTTC,CSALGTGQETQYF
TRBJ2-7,15,TRBD2,-,TRBV28,TGTGCCAGCAGTGTGGGAGGGGAGGGCCGATACGAGCAGTACTTC,CASSVGGEGRYEQYF
TRBJ2-1,19,TRBD2,-,TRBV7-2,TGTGCCAGCACCCTCCTCCCTGGACTAGCGAGGGGAACCCACAATGAGCAGTTCTTC,CASTLLPGLARGTHNEQFF
TRBJ1-1,16,-,-,TRBV7-2,TGTGCCAGCAGCTTAGCTCGGGGGGTGAGGGACACTGAAGCTTTCTTT,CASSLARGVRDTEAFF
TRBJ2-3,18,TRBD2,-,TRBV9,TGTGCCAGCAGCGTAAAGAGGCTAGCGGGGGGGCCTGCAGATACGCAGTATTTT,CASSVKRLAGGPADTQYF
TRBJ2-3,12,-,-,TRBV20-1,TGCAGTGCTAGCAGGGTGCCAGATACGCAGTATTTT,CSASRVPDTQYF
TRBJ2-1,14,-,-,TRBV7-9,TGTGCCAGCAGGGTGAGAGGGGAGTACAATGAGCAGTTCTTC,CASRVRGEYNEQFF
TRBJ2-3,18,TRBD2,-,TRBV28,TGTGCCAGCAGTTTTGCCGGACTAGCGGGGCAAAGCACAGATACGCAGTATTTT,CASSFAGLAGQSTDTQYF
TRBJ2-3,12,-,few,TRBV6-5,TGTGCCAGCAGTTACCATGGAGATACGCAGTATTTT,CASSYHGDTQYF
TRBJ2-5,15,-,-,TRBV12-3/TRBV12-4,TGTGCCAGCAGACTCTCGACAGGAGTGAAAGGGACCCAGTACTTC,CASRLSTGVKGTQYF
TRBJ1-1,12,-,once,TRBV29-1,TGCAGCGTTTACGGGGGCGGGACTGAAGCTTTCTTT,CSVYGGGTEAFF
TRBJ1-1,14,-,-,TRBV7-2,TGTGCCAGCAGCTTAAGGGGTGGAGATCCTGAAGCTTTCTTT,CASSLRGGDPEAFF
TRBJ2-5,14,TRBD2,-,TRBV7-3,TGTGCCGGCAGTGGACTAGCGGGGGAGGGGGCCCAGTACTTC,CAGSGLAGEGAQYF
TRBJ2-7,18,-,-,TRBV21-1,TGTGCCAGCAGCAAAGCAGGGACAGGGCCTCCCAGACACAATGAGCAGTACTTC,CASSKAGTGPPRHNEQYF
TRBJ2-5,12,TRBD1,few,TRBV29-1,TGCAGCTCAAACAGGGGGCAAGAGACCCAGTACTTC,CSSNRGQETQYF
TRBJ2-1,12,TRBD2,-,TRBV20-1,TGCAGTGCTAGGGGGACTAGCGGGGGGCAGTTCTTC,CSARGTSGGQFF
TRBJ2-7,15,-,-,TRBV7-2,TGCGCCAGCAGCTTGGGGACCTCCCCCTCCTACGAGCAGTACTTC,CASSLGTSPSYEQYF
TRBJ2-1,15,-,few,TRBV6-2/TRBV6-3,TGTGCCAGCAGTTCCTCCAGGTCTTCGTGGGATGAGCAGTTCTTC,CASSSSRSSWDEQFF